Shown below are 2 T cell receptor beta chains from a single sample sequenced in a study of radiotherapy plus CTLA-4 blockade in lung cancer. Data came from immunoSEQ multiplex PCR; TCRdb stores just in-frame clones and leaves some out. The sample contains around 45,000 clones, more than 70% of which appear only once. The sample here was peripheral blood, taken from a patient treated with radiotherapy plus ipilimumab. The receptors originated from a human donor with non-small cell lung cancer who had stable disease on radiotherapy plus ipilimumab.

CDR3: CASGLERGVTNTEAFF. The CDR3 nucleotides read TGTGCTAGTGGTTTGGAGCGGGGCGTGACGAACACTGAAGCTTTCTTT. J is TRBJ1-1 and V is TRBV12-5, with D possibly TRBD1 on 5 matching bases. Germline V gene lookup returns CDR1 LGHNT and CDR2 FRNRAP. The CDR3 is 16 residues long. Trimming left V 1 base short and J 1 base short, with 13 bases between.

Only a few counts were recorded for this clone. Other DNA sequences from this sample encode an identical CDR3 as well. J is TRBJ1-2 and V is TRBV6-6, with a possible D match to TRBD1 (6 bases). The CDR3 loop spans 13 amino acids. V was cut by 6 bases and J by 4 bases, with 12 bases left in between. Looked up from germline, CDR1 is MNHNY and CDR2 is SVGAGI (reference sequence). CDR3 nucleotide sequence: TGTGCCAGCAGCTCACAGGGAGTCTATGGCTACACCTTC. It is translated as CASSSQGVYGYTF.